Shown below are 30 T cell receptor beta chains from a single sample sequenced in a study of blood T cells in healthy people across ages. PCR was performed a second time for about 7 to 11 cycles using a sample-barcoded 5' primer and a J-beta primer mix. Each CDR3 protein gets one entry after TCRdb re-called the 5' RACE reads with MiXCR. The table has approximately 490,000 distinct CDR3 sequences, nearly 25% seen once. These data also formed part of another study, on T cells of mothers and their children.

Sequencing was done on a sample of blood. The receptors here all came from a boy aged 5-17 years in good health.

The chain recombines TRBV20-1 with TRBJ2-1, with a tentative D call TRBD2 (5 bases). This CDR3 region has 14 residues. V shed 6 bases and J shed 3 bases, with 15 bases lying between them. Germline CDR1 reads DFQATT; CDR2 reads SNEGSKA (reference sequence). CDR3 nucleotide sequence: TGCAGTGCAAAGAGCGGAGGCTACTACAATGAGCAGTTCTTC. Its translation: CSAKSGGYYNEQFF.

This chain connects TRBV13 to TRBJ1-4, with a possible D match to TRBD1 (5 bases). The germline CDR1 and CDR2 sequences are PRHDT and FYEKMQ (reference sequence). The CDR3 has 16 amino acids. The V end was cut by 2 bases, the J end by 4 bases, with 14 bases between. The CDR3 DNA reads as TGTGCCAGCAGCTTAAAAGGGGCGTACGTTAATGAAAAACTGTTTTTT. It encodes CASSLKGAYVNEKLFF.

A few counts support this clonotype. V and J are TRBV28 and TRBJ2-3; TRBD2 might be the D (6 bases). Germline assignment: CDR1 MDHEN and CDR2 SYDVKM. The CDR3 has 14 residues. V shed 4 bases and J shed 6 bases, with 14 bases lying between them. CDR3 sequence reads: CASSSGLTGDTQYF. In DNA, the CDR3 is TGTGCCAGCAGTTCGGGACTCACCGGGGATACGCAGTATTTT.

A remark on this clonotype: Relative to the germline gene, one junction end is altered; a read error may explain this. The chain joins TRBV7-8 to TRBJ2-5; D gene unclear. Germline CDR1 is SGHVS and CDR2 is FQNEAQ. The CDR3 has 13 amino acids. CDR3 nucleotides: TGTGCCAGCAGCTTAAGCCAGCAAGAGACCCGGTACTTC. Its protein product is CASSLSQQETRYF.

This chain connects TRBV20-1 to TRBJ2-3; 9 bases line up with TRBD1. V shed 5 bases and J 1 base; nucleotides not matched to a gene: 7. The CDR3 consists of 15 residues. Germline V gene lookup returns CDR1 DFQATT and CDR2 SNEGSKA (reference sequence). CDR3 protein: CSAHPQGARTDTQYF. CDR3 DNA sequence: TGCAGTGCTCACCCACAGGGGGCTCGCACAGATACGCAGTATTTT.

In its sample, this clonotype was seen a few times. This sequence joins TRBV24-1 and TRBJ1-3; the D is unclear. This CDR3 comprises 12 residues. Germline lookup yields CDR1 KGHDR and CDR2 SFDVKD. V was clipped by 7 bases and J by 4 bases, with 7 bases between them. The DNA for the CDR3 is TGTGCCACCAGCCCTCCGGGAAACACCATATATTTT. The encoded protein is CATSPPGNTIYF.

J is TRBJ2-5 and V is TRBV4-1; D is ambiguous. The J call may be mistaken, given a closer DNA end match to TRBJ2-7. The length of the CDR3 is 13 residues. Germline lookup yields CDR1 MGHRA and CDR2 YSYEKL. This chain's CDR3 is CASSQERFGEQYF. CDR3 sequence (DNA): TGCGCCAGCAGCCAAGAGCGGTTCGGCGAGCAGTACTTC.

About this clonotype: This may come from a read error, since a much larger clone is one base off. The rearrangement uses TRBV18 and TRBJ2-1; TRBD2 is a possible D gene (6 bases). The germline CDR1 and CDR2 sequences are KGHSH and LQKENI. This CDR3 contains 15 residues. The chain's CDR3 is CASSPTGSSYNERFF. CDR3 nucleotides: TGTGCCAGCTCACCTACCGGGAGCTCCTACAATGAGCGGTTCTTC.

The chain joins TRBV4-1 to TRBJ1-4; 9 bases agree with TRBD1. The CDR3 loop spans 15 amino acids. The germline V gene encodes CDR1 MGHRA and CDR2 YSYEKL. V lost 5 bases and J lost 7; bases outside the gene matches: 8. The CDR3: CASSANRGQTEKLFF. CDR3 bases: TGCGCCAGCAGCGCAAACAGGGGGCAGACTGAAAAACTGTTTTTT.

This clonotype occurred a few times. CDR3 sequence (DNA): TGTGCCAGCAGCTTGTTAGGGCGAGGGAAATCCTACGAGCAGTACTTC. It is translated as CASSLLGRGKSYEQYF. The chain couples TRBV5-6 to TRBJ2-7, with D maybe TRBD2 (5 bases). V gave up 1 base and J gave up 1 base, with 15 bases separating them. Germline loops: CDR1 SGHDT, CDR2 YYEEEE. The CDR3 extends over 16 amino acids. Variable domain in full (rest from reference TRBV5-6 and TRBJ2-7): DAGVTQSPTHLIKTRGQQVTLRCSPKSGHDTVSWYQQALGQGPQFIFQYYEEEERQRGNFPDRFSGHQFPNYSSELNVNALLLGDSALYLCASSLLGRGKSYEQYFGPGTRLTVT.

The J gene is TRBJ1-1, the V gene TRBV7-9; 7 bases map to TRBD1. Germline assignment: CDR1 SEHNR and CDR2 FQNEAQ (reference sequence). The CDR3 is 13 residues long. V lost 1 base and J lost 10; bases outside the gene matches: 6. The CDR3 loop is CASSLGQGLGAFF. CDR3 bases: TGTGCCAGCAGCTTAGGACAGGGTCTGGGAGCTTTCTTT.

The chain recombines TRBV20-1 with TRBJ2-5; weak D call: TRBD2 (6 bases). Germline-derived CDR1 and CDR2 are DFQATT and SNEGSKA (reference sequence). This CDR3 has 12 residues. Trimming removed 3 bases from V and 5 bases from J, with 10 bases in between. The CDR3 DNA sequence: TGCAGTGCTAGCGGGAGCTGGGAGACCCAGTACTTC. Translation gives CSASGSWETQYF.

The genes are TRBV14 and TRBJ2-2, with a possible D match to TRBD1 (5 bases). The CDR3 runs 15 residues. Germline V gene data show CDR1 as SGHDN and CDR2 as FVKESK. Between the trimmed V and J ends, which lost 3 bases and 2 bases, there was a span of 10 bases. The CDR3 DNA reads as TGTGCCAGCAGCCACCTGACAGTAAACACCGGGGAGCTGTTTTTT. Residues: CASSHLTVNTGELFF.

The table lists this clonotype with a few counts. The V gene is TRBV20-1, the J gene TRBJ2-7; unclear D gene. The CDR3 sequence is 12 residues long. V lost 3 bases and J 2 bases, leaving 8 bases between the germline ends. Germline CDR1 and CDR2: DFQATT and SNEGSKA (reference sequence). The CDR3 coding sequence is TGCAGTGCTAGTGGCGGAACCTACGAGCAGTACTTC. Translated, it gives CSASGGTYEQYF.

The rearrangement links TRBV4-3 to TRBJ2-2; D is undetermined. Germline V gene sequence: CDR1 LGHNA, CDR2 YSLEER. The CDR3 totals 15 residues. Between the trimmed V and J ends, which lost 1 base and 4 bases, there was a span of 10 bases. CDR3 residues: CASSQAGVGTGELFF. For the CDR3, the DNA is TGCGCCAGCAGCCAAGCTGGGGTTGGCACCGGGGAGCTGTTTTTT.

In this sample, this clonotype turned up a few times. The CDR3 here is CSVEDPAGGSDTQYF. The CDR3 bases are TGCAGCGTTGAAGATCCAGCGGGAGGGTCAGATACGCAGTATTTT. The J gene is TRBJ2-3, the V gene TRBV29-1; TRBD2 matches 10 bases. After removal of 0 bases from V and 4 bases from J, the junction contained 4 bases not matched to a gene. The CDR3 is 15 residues long. CDR1 is SQVTM, CDR2 ANQGSEA, per germline.

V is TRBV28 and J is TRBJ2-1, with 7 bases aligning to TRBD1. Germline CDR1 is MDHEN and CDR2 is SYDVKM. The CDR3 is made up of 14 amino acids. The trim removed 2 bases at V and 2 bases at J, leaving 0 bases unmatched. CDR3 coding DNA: TGTGCCAGCAGTTTAAGGGGGCCCTACAATGAGCAGTTCTTC. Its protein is CASSLRGPYNEQFF. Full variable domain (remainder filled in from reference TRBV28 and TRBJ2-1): DVKVTQSSRYLVKRTGEKVFLECVQDMDHENMFWYRQDPGLGLRLIYFSYDVKMKEKGDIPEGYSVSREKKERFSLILESASTNQTSMYLCASSLRGPYNEQFFGPGTRLTVL.

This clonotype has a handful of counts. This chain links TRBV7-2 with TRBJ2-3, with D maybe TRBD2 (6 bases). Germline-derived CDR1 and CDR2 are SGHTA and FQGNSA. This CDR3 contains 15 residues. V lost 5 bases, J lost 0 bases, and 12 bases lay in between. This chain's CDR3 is CASSPRETSTDTQYF. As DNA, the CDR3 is TGTGCCAGCAGCCCCCGGGAGACTAGCACAGATACGCAGTATTTT.

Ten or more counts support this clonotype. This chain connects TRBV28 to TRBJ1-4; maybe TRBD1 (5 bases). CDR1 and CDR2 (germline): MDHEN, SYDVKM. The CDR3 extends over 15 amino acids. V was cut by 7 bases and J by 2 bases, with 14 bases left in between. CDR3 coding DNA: TGTGCCAGCACTCGTGGCGGGGGGACTAATGAAAAACTGTTTTTT. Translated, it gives CASTRGGGTNEKLFF.

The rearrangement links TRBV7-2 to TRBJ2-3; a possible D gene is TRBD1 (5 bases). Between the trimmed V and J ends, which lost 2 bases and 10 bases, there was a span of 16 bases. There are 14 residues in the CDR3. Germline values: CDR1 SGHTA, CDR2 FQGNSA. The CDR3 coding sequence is TGTGCCAGCAGCTTATCGGTACTATCAGGGTCGCAGTATTTT. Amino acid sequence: CASSLSVLSGSQYF.

The CDR3 DNA is TGCGCCAGCAGCTTAGAGGGCAAGACCTACGAGCAGTACTTC. It yields the protein CASSLEGKTYEQYF. V usage is TRBV5-1 and J usage is TRBJ2-7, with D maybe TRBD2 (5 bases). The CDR3 consists of 14 residues. Germline values: CDR1 SGHRS, CDR2 YFSETQ. Trimming took 2 bases from V and 2 from J, leaving 11 bases between them.

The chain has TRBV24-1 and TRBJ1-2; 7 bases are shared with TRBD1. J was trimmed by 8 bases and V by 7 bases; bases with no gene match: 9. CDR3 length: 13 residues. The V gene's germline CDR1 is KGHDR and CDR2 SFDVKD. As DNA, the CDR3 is TGTGCCACCAGGGCCACAGGGGCGCAAGGCTACACCTTC. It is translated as CATRATGAQGYTF.

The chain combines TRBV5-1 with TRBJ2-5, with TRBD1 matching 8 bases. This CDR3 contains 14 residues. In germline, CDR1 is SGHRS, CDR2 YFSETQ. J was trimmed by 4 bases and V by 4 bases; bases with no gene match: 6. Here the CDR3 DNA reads TGCGCCAGCAGCATATCCAGGGGGCGAGAGACCCAGTACTTC. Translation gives CASSISRGRETQYF. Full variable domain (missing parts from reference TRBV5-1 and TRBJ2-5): KAGVTQTPRYLIKTRGQQVTLSCSPISGHRSVSWYQQTPGQGLQFLFEYFSETQRNKGNFPGRFSGRQFSNSRSEMNVSTLELGDSALYLCASSISRGRETQYFGPGTRLLVL.

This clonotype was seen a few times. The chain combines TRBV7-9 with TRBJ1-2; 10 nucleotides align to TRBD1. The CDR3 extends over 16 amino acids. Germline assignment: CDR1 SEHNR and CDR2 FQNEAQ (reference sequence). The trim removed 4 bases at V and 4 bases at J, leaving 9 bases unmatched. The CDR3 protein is CASSYGTGEGSYGYTF. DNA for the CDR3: TGTGCCAGCAGCTACGGGACAGGGGAAGGAAGCTATGGCTACACCTTC.

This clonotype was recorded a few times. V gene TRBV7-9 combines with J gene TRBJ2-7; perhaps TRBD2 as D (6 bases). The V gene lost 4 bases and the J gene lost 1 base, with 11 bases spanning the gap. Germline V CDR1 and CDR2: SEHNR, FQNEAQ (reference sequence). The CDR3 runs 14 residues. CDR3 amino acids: CASSSGLLSYEQYF. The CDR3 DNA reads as TGTGCCAGCAGCTCGGGACTCTTATCCTACGAGCAGTACTTC.

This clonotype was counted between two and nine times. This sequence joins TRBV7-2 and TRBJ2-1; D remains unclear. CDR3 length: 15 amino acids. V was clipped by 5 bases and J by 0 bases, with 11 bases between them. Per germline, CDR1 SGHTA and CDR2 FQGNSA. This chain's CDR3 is CASSPLGPSYNEQFF. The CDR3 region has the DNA TGTGCCAGCAGCCCCCTCGGGCCCTCCTACAATGAGCAGTTCTTC.

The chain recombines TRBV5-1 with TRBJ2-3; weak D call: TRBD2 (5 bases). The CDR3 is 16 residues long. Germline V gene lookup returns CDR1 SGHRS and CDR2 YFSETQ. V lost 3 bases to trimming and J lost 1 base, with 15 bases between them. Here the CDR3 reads CASSSSGSERTDTQYF. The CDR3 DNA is TGCGCCAGCAGCTCGAGTGGTAGCGAGCGCACAGATACGCAGTATTTT.

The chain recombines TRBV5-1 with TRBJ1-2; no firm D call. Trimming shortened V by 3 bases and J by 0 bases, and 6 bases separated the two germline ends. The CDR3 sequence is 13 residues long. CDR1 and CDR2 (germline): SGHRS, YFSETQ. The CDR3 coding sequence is TGCGCCAGCAGCTCCGTTCCTAACTATGGCTACACCTTC. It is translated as CASSSVPNYGYTF.

The CDR3 nucleotides are TGCAGTGCCCTTACCGAGGCTGAAGCTTTCTTT. This sequence encodes CSALTEAEAFF. The chain is built from TRBV20-1 and TRBJ1-1; D unclear. There are 11 residues in the CDR3. Trimming removed 6 bases from V and 6 bases from J, with 11 bases in between. Germline CDR1 reads DFQATT; CDR2 reads SNEGSKA (reference sequence).

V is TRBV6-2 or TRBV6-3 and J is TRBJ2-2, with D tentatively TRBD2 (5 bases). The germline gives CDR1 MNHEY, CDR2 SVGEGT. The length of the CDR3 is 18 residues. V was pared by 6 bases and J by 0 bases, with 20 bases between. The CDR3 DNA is TGTGCCAGCAGCCCTACCGATTATAGGCGGGCGAACACCGGGGAGCTGTTTTTT. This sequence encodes CASSPTDYRRANTGELFF.